The 20 T cell receptor beta chains listed next were all sequenced from one sample in a study of T-cell reconstitution after alpha-beta-depleted transplantation in children. Construction of the TCRbeta library involved unique molecular identifiers. Each CDR3 protein is one row after TCRdb ran MiXCR on the PCR reads. This table has 500,000 to 600,000 distinct CDR3 sequences, 20% to 30% appearing once. Here the sequenced sample was PBMCs, taken before TCRalphabeta/CD19-depleted stem cell transplant. These receptors were obtained from a boy in the first two years of life with Wiskott-Aldrich syndrome, due to receive a stem cell transplant.

The chain carries TRBV11-2 and TRBJ1-2; 7 bases map to TRBD1. Germline values: CDR1 SGHAT, CDR2 FQNNGV. Trimming cost V 5 bases and J 5 bases; bases outside gene matches: 8. This CDR3 spans 14 amino acids. In nucleotides, the CDR3 is TGTGCCAGCAGCCGGGGACAGAAGTTGTATGGCTACACCTTC. It is translated as CASSRGQKLYGYTF.

This clonotype was seen repeatedly, ten times or more. The genes are TRBV5-1 and TRBJ2-2, with TRBD2 as a possible D gene (6 bases). The CDR3 totals 18 residues. V was cut by 4 bases and J by 0 bases, with 19 bases left in between. Germline CDR1 reads SGHRS; CDR2 reads YFSETQ. The CDR3 coding sequence is TGCGCCAGCAGCCGGAACCCCATGGGACTGTCGAACACCGGGGAGCTGTTTTTT. It translates to CASSRNPMGLSNTGELFF.

The V and J genes are TRBV5-1 and TRBJ2-1; D perhaps matches TRBD2 (6 bases). The CDR3 is made up of 16 amino acids. Germline V gene sequence: CDR1 SGHRS, CDR2 YFSETQ. V lost 0 bases, J lost 6 bases, and 16 bases lay in between. CDR3 bases: TGCGCCAGCAGCTTGGGCTATCGGGAGAGGGGCAATGAGCAGTTCTTC. Translating it yields CASSLGYRERGNEQFF.

This clonotype appeared a few times. This chain joins TRBV20-1 and TRBJ2-1; D is unclear. Trimming stripped 1 base from V and 7 bases from J, with 11 bases between. There are 13 residues in the CDR3. Germline loops: CDR1 DFQATT, CDR2 SNEGSKA (reference sequence). The CDR3 sequence is CSARVTKGNEQFF. The DNA for the CDR3 is TGCAGTGCTAGAGTCACTAAGGGAAATGAGCAGTTCTTC.

V gene TRBV25-1 combines with J gene TRBJ1-1; D remains unclear. Germline V gene sequence: CDR1 MGHDK, CDR2 SYGVNS. Trimming took off 1 base at V and 9 bases at J, with 9 bases between the two ends. CDR3 length: 12 residues. This CDR3 is CASSESPKQAFF. The CDR3 nucleotides read TGTGCCAGCAGTGAATCCCCTAAACAAGCTTTCTTT. Full variable domain (rest looked up from reference TRBV25-1 and TRBJ1-1): EADIYQTPRYLVIGTGKKITLECSQTMGHDKMYWYQQDPGMELHLIHYSYGVNSTEKGDLSSESTVSRIRTEHFPLTLESARPSHTSQYLCASSESPKQAFFGQGTRLTVV.

V is TRBV12-3 or TRBV12-4 and J is TRBJ1-5; the D is unclear. The CDR3 is made up of 13 amino acids. V was shortened by 3 bases and J by 5 bases, with 8 bases between the two germline ends. The CDR3 spells CASSFVGDQPQHF. The CDR3 bases are TGTGCCAGCAGTTTCGTCGGAGATCAGCCCCAGCATTTT.

This sequence joins TRBV5-1 and TRBJ2-6, with 7 bases fitting TRBD1. This CDR3 spans 16 amino acids. Losses at the gene ends were 4 bases for V and 0 bases for J; bases not matched to a gene: 4. Germline V lookup: CDR1 SGHRS, CDR2 YFSETQ. This CDR3 reads CASSGTELSGANVLTF. CDR3 nucleotides: TGCGCCAGCAGCGGGACAGAACTCTCTGGGGCCAACGTCCTGACTTTC.

V usage is TRBV20-1 and J usage is TRBJ1-4; 7 bases match TRBD1. Germline loops: CDR1 DFQATT, CDR2 SNEGSKA (reference sequence). The CDR3 runs to 16 residues. Trimming cost V 5 bases and J 6 bases; bases outside gene matches: 15. This CDR3 reads CSALQGYRGGDEKLFF. The CDR3 DNA reads TGCAGTGCTCTACAGGGGTACAGGGGCGGGGATGAAAAACTGTTTTTT.

This clonotype was counted only a few times. V is TRBV20-1 and J is TRBJ2-7; possibly TRBD1 or TRBD2 for D (6 bases each). The CDR3 spans 12 residues. Trimming left V 4 bases short and J 0 bases short, with 7 bases between. CDR1 and CDR2 from the germline V gene are DFQATT and SNEGSKA (reference sequence). This chain's CDR3 is CSAKGGSYEQYF. DNA of the CDR3: TGCAGTGCTAAGGGGGGCTCCTACGAGCAGTACTTC.

The chain joins TRBV28 to TRBJ2-3; the D is unclear. Germline loops: CDR1 MDHEN, CDR2 SYDVKM. The CDR3 totals 16 residues. Trimming cost V 5 bases and J 0 bases, with 15 bases left between them. This CDR3 is CASSNQEYDSTDTQYF. The CDR3 bases are TGTGCCAGCAGTAACCAAGAATATGATAGCACAGATACGCAGTATTTT.

The genes are TRBV29-1 and TRBJ2-5; no definite D call. The CDR3 is 13 residues long. Trimming removed 3 bases at V and 2 bases at J, with 10 bases between. Germline values: CDR1 SQVTM, CDR2 ANQGSEA. Written as DNA, the CDR3 is TGCAGCGTTGACAGTCCAGGTCAAGAGACCCAGTACTTC. Its protein is CSVDSPGQETQYF.

The chain is built from TRBV6-1 and TRBJ1-5, with a tentative D call TRBD1 (6 bases). Trimming cost V 2 bases and J 7 bases, with 21 bases left between them. Germline values: CDR1 MNHNS, CDR2 SASEGT. The CDR3 extends over 17 amino acids. This CDR3 reads CASSERPFAGAAQPQHF. CDR3 bases: TGTGCCAGCAGTGAAAGACCGTTTGCAGGGGCCGCCCAGCCCCAGCATTTT.

This clonotype was observed a few times. V is TRBV28 and J is TRBJ1-2; a weak D match, TRBD1 (5 bases). The V end lost 3 bases, the J end lost 6 bases, and 8 bases lay between the germline ends. The CDR3 covers 12 residues. Germline V gene lookup returns CDR1 MDHEN and CDR2 SYDVKM. The DNA for the CDR3 is TGTGCCAGCAGTTTGGAGGGGAATGGCTACACCTTC. Protein sequence: CASSLEGNGYTF.

This CDR3 is CSATGTSGRGEQYF. The CDR3 DNA sequence: TGCAGTGCTACGGGGACTAGCGGGAGGGGCGAGCAGTACTTC. V is TRBV20-1 and J is TRBJ2-7, with 16 bases lining up with TRBD2. The germline CDR1 and CDR2 sequences are DFQATT and SNEGSKA (reference sequence). V shed 4 bases, J shed 6 bases, and the junction held 3 bases outside the gene matches. The CDR3 is made up of 14 amino acids.

This chain links TRBV5-6 with TRBJ1-6; 7 bases are shared with TRBD1. After removal of 1 base from V and 9 bases from J, the junction contained 10 bases not matched to a gene. Germline CDR1 and CDR2: SGHDT and YYEEEE. The CDR3 extends over 16 amino acids. CDR3 loop: CASSLWGTAQISPLHF. In DNA, the CDR3 is TGTGCCAGCAGCTTGTGGGGGACAGCCCAAATTTCACCCCTCCACTTT.

To note about this clonotype: Compared with germline, one end of the junction differs, possibly owing to a read error. J is TRBJ2-6 and V is TRBV3-1; D is possibly TRBD2 (6 bases). The CDR3 length is 16 residues. CDR1 and CDR2 (germline): LGHDT, YNNKEL (reference sequence). The DNA of the CDR3 is TGTGCCAGCAGCCAAGTGGGAGGCTCTGGGGCCAACGGCCTGACTTTC. This codes for CASSQVGGSGANGLTF.

In this sample, this clonotype turned up a few times. CDR3: CASSLDVNYGYTF. The DNA for the CDR3 is TGCGCCAGCAGCTTGGATGTAAACTATGGCTACACCTTC. This chain joins TRBV5-1 and TRBJ1-2; no clear D. This CDR3 is 13 amino acids long. V was trimmed by 0 bases and J by 2 bases, leaving 5 bases between them. CDR1 and CDR2 (germline): SGHRS, YFSETQ. Complete variable domain (other parts from reference TRBV5-1 and TRBJ1-2): KAGVTQTPRYLIKTRGQQVTLSCSPISGHRSVSWYQQTPGQGLQFLFEYFSETQRNKGNFPGRFSGRQFSNSRSEMNVSTLELGDSALYLCASSLDVNYGYTFGSGTRLTVV.

The V gene is TRBV5-1, the J gene TRBJ2-2; a weak D match, TRBD1 (6 bases). Trimming pared 2 bases from V and 0 bases from J, leaving 14 bases between. In germline, CDR1 is SGHRS, CDR2 YFSETQ. The CDR3 has 17 residues. The CDR3 DNA sequence: TGCGCCAGCAGCTTCATGACCGGGACATCGAACACCGGGGAGCTGTTTTTT. As protein: CASSFMTGTSNTGELFF.

This chain connects TRBV9 to TRBJ2-1, with 12 bases lining up with TRBD2. There are 16 residues in the CDR3. Germline V gene lookup returns CDR1 SGDLS and CDR2 YYNGEE. Germline trimming cut 0 bases from V and 9 bases from J; bases unmatched to any gene: 7. CDR3: CASSVERLAGVTEQFF. The CDR3, as DNA: TGTGCCAGCAGCGTAGAAAGACTAGCGGGAGTTACTGAGCAGTTCTTC.

This chain links TRBV10-3 with TRBJ1-1, with D possibly matching TRBD1 (5 bases). CDR3 length equals 14 residues. V gave up 7 bases and J gave up 1 base, with 13 bases separating them. CDR1 is ENHRY, CDR2 SYGVKD, per germline. CDR3 sequence reads: CAITPGPRNTEAFF. The DNA for the CDR3 is TGTGCCATCACTCCGGGGCCAAGGAACACTGAAGCTTTCTTT.